The 28 T cell receptor beta chains in this list originate from one sample, sequenced in a study of identical twins. One entry per CDR3 protein, called by TCRdb with MiXCR from the 5' RACE reads. The sample has 400,000 to 500,000 distinct CDR3 sequences; approximately 14% are singletons. These data were likewise used in another study, on yellow fever vaccine responses in identical twins.

Source material: CD4+ T cells sorted from blood. The source of these receptors is a young woman in good health.

CDR3 in amino acids: CSARDQAGGRQETQYF. CDR3 in DNA: TGCAGTGCTAGAGATCAGGCAGGGGGCCGCCAAGAGACCCAGTACTTC. The chain combines TRBV20-1 with TRBJ2-5; TRBD1 agrees at 8 bases. The V segment lost 0 bases and the J segment 1 base; nucleotides outside the gene matches: 7. This CDR3 is built from 16 residues. Germline CDR1 and CDR2: DFQATT and SNEGSKA (reference sequence).

This rearrangement joins TRBV5-6 to TRBJ2-7; weak D call: TRBD2 (5 bases). This CDR3 region has 15 residues. CDR1 and CDR2 (germline): SGHDT, YYEEEE. Trimming removed 5 bases at V and 1 base at J, with 16 bases between. The CDR3 region is CASRFERTGSYEQYF. The CDR3 DNA follows: TGTGCCAGCAGGTTCGAACGGACGGGATCCTACGAGCAGTACTTC.

This chain connects TRBV18 to TRBJ2-3, with D possibly being TRBD1 (6 bases). There are 17 residues in the CDR3. Germline CDR1 and CDR2: KGHSH and LQKENI. V was pared by 2 bases and J by 5 bases, with 20 bases between. The chain's CDR3 is CASSPTGTPIGIDTQYF. CDR3 sequence (DNA): TGTGCCAGCTCACCAACTGGGACACCTATTGGTATAGATACGCAGTATTTT.

This chain uses TRBV20-1 with TRBJ1-2; TRBD1 agrees at 8 bases. The CDR3 sequence is 18 residues long. The germline CDR1 and CDR2 sequences are DFQATT and SNEGSKA (reference sequence). J lost 4 bases, V lost 0 bases, and 16 bases had no gene match. The CDR3 nucleotides read TGCAGTGCTAGAGATTCCGGTCAGGGGGCCAACTCCGTCTATGGCTACACCTTC. As protein: CSARDSGQGANSVYGYTF.

This clonotype has a handful of counts. This rearrangement joins TRBV7-2 to TRBJ2-5; 9 bases align to TRBD2. Looked up from germline, CDR1 is SGHTA and CDR2 is FQGNSA. Trimming cost V 6 bases and J 5 bases; bases outside gene matches: 7. The CDR3 has 14 residues. The chain's CDR3 is CASRLSGGPETQYF. DNA of the CDR3: TGTGCCAGCAGACTTAGCGGGGGTCCGGAGACCCAGTACTTC.

This chain links TRBV6-1 with TRBJ2-7; a weak D match, TRBD2 (5 bases). Germline V lookup: CDR1 MNHNS, CDR2 SASEGT. The CDR3 is 13 residues long. Trimming cost V 6 bases and J 5 bases, with 14 bases left between them. The CDR3 sequence: CASSPPLAHEQYF. Here the CDR3 DNA reads TGTGCCAGCAGCCCCCCTCTAGCACACGAGCAGTACTTC.

This clonotype was counted between two and nine times. The V and J genes are TRBV28 and TRBJ1-1; the D is unclear. The CDR3 is 14 residues long. The germline CDR1 and CDR2 sequences are MDHEN and SYDVKM. The ends were cut back, 2 bases at V and 3 bases at J, with 10 bases in the middle. The CDR3 sequence: CASSLLGTYTEAFF. The CDR3 nucleotides read TGTGCCAGCAGTTTACTGGGAACTTACACTGAAGCTTTCTTT.

This clonotype was counted only a few times. This sequence joins TRBV7-2 and TRBJ2-3; D may be TRBD1 (5 bases). Per the germline V gene, CDR1 is SGHTA and CDR2 is FQGNSA. This CDR3 region has 15 residues. V gave up 3 bases and J gave up 3 bases, with 13 bases separating them. This CDR3 reads CASSFRAGPTDTQYF. As DNA, the CDR3 is TGTGCCAGCAGCTTCAGGGCAGGGCCTACAGATACGCAGTATTTT.

The chain couples TRBV3-1 to TRBJ2-5; TRBD2 matches 12 bases. The CDR3 length is 17 residues. After removal of 1 base from V and 7 bases from J, the junction contained 10 bases not matched to a gene. Germline CDR1 and CDR2: LGHDT and YNNKEL (reference sequence). In nucleotides, the CDR3 is TGTGCCAGCAGCCAAGGAAAAGTCCTAGCGGGGGGGCCGACCCAGTACTTC. Translated: CASSQGKVLAGGPTQYF.

This clonotype was recorded at least ten times. The J gene is TRBJ2-1, the V gene TRBV7-2; no firm D call. Germline-derived CDR1 and CDR2 are SGHTA and FQGNSA. The CDR3 extends over 15 amino acids. V lost 5 bases and J 0 bases, leaving 11 bases between the germline ends. DNA of the CDR3: TGTGCCAGCAGCCCTAGGGCTTCCTCCTACAATGAGCAGTTCTTC. Translated: CASSPRASSYNEQFF.

DNA of the CDR3: TGTGCCACCAGTGCCCTTGGAGGTAGCTCCTACAATGAGCAGTTCTTC. It is translated as CATSALGGSSYNEQFF. The V call is TRBV24-1, the J call TRBJ2-1; TRBD2 is a possible D gene (5 bases). Trimming cost V 5 bases and J 0 bases, with 13 bases left between them. Germline loops: CDR1 KGHDR, CDR2 SFDVKD. CDR3 length equals 16 residues.

V and J are TRBV6-2 or TRBV6-3 and TRBJ2-3; D gene unclear. Trimming removed 7 bases at V and 1 base at J, with 9 bases between. Germline V gives CDR1 MNHEY, CDR2 SVGEGT. This CDR3 is 13 amino acids long. In nucleotides, the CDR3 is TGTGCCAGCAAAAGAAGCGGCACAGATACGCAGTATTTT. It specifies CASKRSGTDTQYF.

This clonotype was counted ten times or more. V gene TRBV5-1 combines with J gene TRBJ2-1, with 7 bases that match TRBD2. The J segment lost 4 bases and the V segment lost 4 bases, leaving 5 bases of the junction unmatched. The germline V gene has CDR1 SGHRS and CDR2 YFSETQ. This CDR3 is 14 amino acids long. The CDR3 coding sequence is TGCGCCAGCAGCACCGAGGGACTATACAATGAGCAGTTCTTC. It specifies CASSTEGLYNEQFF.

The V call is TRBV20-1, the J call TRBJ2-7, with D possibly matching TRBD2 (6 bases). V dropped 1 base and J dropped 0 bases, with 19 bases sitting between them. The CDR3 totals 17 residues. Germline V gene lookup returns CDR1 DFQATT and CDR2 SNEGSKA (reference sequence). Here the CDR3 reads CSARAHWGVLSSYEQYF. The CDR3 nucleotides read TGCAGTGCTAGAGCCCATTGGGGGGTTCTGTCCTCCTACGAGCAGTACTTC.

There are many counts of this clonotype. The chain couples TRBV11-2 to TRBJ2-5, with a weak D call TRBD1 (6 bases). CDR1 is SGHAT and CDR2 is FQNNGV in the germline V gene. V lost 10 bases and J 7 bases, leaving 19 bases between the germline ends. The CDR3 is made up of 13 amino acids. This chain's CDR3 is CATRDNRLGTQYF. CDR3 DNA sequence: TGTGCCACTCGGGACAACCGATTAGGGACCCAGTACTTC.

The sample holds a few counts of this clonotype. The rearrangement uses TRBV20-1 and TRBJ2-2, with 9 nucleotides matching TRBD1. Germline trimming cut 0 bases from V and 3 bases from J; bases unmatched to any gene: 8. Germline CDR1 and CDR2: DFQATT and SNEGSKA (reference sequence). There are 17 residues in the CDR3. Here the CDR3 reads CSARDPGTGPDTGELFF. The CDR3 nucleotides are TGCAGTGCTAGAGATCCCGGGACAGGGCCGGACACCGGGGAGCTGTTTTTT.

Only a few counts were recorded for this clonotype. This rearrangement joins TRBV12-3 or TRBV12-4 to TRBJ2-1; D is uncertain. Trimming took off 2 bases at V and 7 bases at J, with 6 bases between the two ends. This CDR3 region has 12 residues. The CDR3 DNA sequence: TGTGCCAGCAGTTTAAGGCGGAATGAGCAGTTCTTC. Amino acids: CASSLRRNEQFF.

The sample holds a few counts of this clonotype. The chain couples TRBV21-1 to TRBJ2-1; the tabulated D call, TRBD1, remains unverified against the DNA. TRBV21-1 is recorded as a pseudogene. The CDR3 has 17 residues. DNA of the CDR3: TGTGCCAGCAGCAAAGTTGTATCACAGGGACTCACAAATGAGCAGTTCTTC. Its protein product is CASSKVVSQGLTNEQFF.

The J gene is TRBJ2-3, the V gene TRBV20-1, with 11 nucleotides matching TRBD2. Germline CDR1 reads DFQATT; CDR2 reads SNEGSKA (reference sequence). This CDR3 region has 18 residues. V was pared by 3 bases and J by 5 bases, with 16 bases of the junction left unmatched. CDR3 region: CSASSYRIPGLAEDTQYF. As DNA, the CDR3 is TGCAGTGCTAGTTCCTATCGTATTCCGGGACTAGCGGAAGATACGCAGTATTTT.

This clonotype has a handful of counts. The CDR3 region is CATSGPGETGGNEQFF. For the CDR3, the DNA is TGTGCCACCAGCGGCCCCGGGGAGACAGGGGGCAATGAGCAGTTCTTC. The J gene is TRBJ2-1, the V gene TRBV15; 9 positions agree with TRBD1. CDR1 is LNHNV, CDR2 YYDKDF, per germline (reference sequence). This CDR3 is 16 amino acids long. V dropped 5 bases and J dropped 6; count of bases not matched to a gene: 11.

This chain connects TRBV27 to TRBJ1-2; TRBD1 matches at 8 bases. The V gene's germline CDR1 is MNHEY and CDR2 SMNVEV (reference sequence). V trimming: 4 bases; J trimming: 3 bases; junction bases outside the gene matches: 7. The CDR3 is 15 residues long. The CDR3 region has the DNA TGTGCCAGCAGTTCGACAGGGGCGGGGGACTATGGCTACACCTTC. It is translated as CASSSTGAGDYGYTF.

This clonotype was found a few times. The CDR3 is CASSDLTGWTNTEAFF. The CDR3 nucleotides read TGTGCCAGCAGCGACTTGACAGGCTGGACGAACACTGAAGCTTTCTTT. V gene TRBV7-9 combines with J gene TRBJ1-1, with D tentatively TRBD1 (6 bases). The CDR3 loop spans 16 amino acids. Trimming removed 5 bases from V and 1 base from J, with 17 bases in between. Germline assignment: CDR1 SEHNR and CDR2 FQNEAQ (reference sequence). The full variable domain, in which reference TRBV7-9 and TRBJ1-1 provide the parts outside the CDR3, is DTGVSQNPRHKITKRGQNVTFRCDPISEHNRLYWYRQTLGQGPEFLTYFQNEAQLEKSRLLSDRFSAERPKGSFSTLEIQRTEQGDSAMYLCASSDLTGWTNTEAFFGQGTRLTVV.

The genes are TRBV29-1 and TRBJ2-1; TRBD2 aligns across 9 bases. This CDR3 contains 13 residues. Trimming removed 8 bases from V and 5 bases from J; junction bases left unmatched: 7. Germline-derived CDR1 and CDR2 are SQVTM and ANQGSEA. DNA of the CDR3: TGCAGCCGGAGCGGGGGGCCAGACAATGAGCAGTTCTTC. Its protein product is CSRSGGPDNEQFF.

This clonotype occurred many times. This rearrangement joins TRBV3-1 to TRBJ2-1; D tentatively fits TRBD1 or TRBD2 (5 bases each). The V gene lost 1 base and the J gene lost 15 bases, with 16 bases spanning the gap. The CDR3 is made up of 13 amino acids. From germline, CDR1 is LGHDT and CDR2 YNNKEL (reference sequence). CDR3 loop: CASSQALSVGAFF. The CDR3 region has the DNA TGTGCCAGCAGCCAAGCGCTCTCAGTCGGGGCGTTCTTC.

The chain joins TRBV29-1 to TRBJ2-2; D perhaps matches TRBD1 (6 bases). Germline V gene lookup returns CDR1 SQVTM and CDR2 ANQGSEA. Deletions cut 4 bases from V and 5 bases from J, with 14 bases between. The CDR3 has 14 residues. In DNA, the CDR3 is TGCAGCGTTGCAAGGACAGAATTTACCGGGGAGCTGTTTTTT. It encodes CSVARTEFTGELFF.

V and J are TRBV5-4 and TRBJ2-7; 8 bases are shared with TRBD1. Germline V CDR1 and CDR2: SGHNT, YYREEE (reference sequence). The CDR3 consists of 14 residues. The chain's CDR3 is CFSSLGQAVYEQYF. The CDR3 nucleotides are TGTTTCAGCAGCTTGGGACAGGCCGTTTACGAGCAGTACTTC.

This clonotype was found a few times. The gene calls are TRBV9 and TRBJ2-1, with D uncertain. CDR3 length: 14 amino acids. Trimming left V 4 bases short and J 7 bases short, with 15 bases between. Per the germline V gene, CDR1 is SGDLS and CDR2 is YYNGEE. This CDR3 is CASSPPGLRNEQFF. CDR3 nucleotide sequence: TGTGCCAGCAGCCCCCCGGGCCTTAGGAATGAGCAGTTCTTC.

This clonotype was detected only a few times. The junction departs from the called germline gene at one end, perhaps through a read error. V usage is TRBV15 and J usage is TRBJ2-1, with TRBD2 identical over 16 bases. This CDR3 has 17 residues. Germline V gene sequence: CDR1 LNHNV, CDR2 YYDKDF (reference sequence). In DNA form, the CDR3 reads TGTGCCACCAGCAGAGACAAACCGGGACTAGCGGGAGGGGGGAGGATCTTC. This translates into CATSRDKPGLAGGGRIF.